This T cell receptor (beta chain) was sequenced in a study of shared clonotypes between healthy human individuals. Broader study findings: The study sampled only blood, and tissue repertoires likely differ. In contrast to clonotypes shared by all four donors, non-shared clonotypes had lower generation probabilities.

Researchers ran the assay at a deep level. Profiling relied on immunoSEQ multiplex PCR, and the TCRdb table lists in-frame clones only, not all of them. The sample holds approximately 1.9 million clones; 85% to 95% are singletons and the top ten take around 1.7%. Note on this clone: Its antigen remains unidentified.

Looked up from germline, CDR1 is SGDLS and CDR2 is YYNGEE. CDR3 length: 16 amino acids. Trimming stripped 0 bases from V and 4 bases from J, with 14 bases between. CD45RO-negative cells were positively selected for CCR7, leaving out terminally differentiated effector memory CD45RA+ cells. Caucasian adults residing in Nashville, Tennessee made up all the donors. The genes are TRBV9 and TRBJ2-1, with D possibly matching TRBD1 (5 bases). The clonotype originates from a man aged 18 to 29 in good health. Some clones in this sample may be carry-over from other donors' samples. Sequencing used naive CD8+ T cells from PBMCs. CDR3 protein: CASSVGQQETYNEQFF. CDR3 in DNA: TGTGCCAGCAGCGTAGGACAGCAGGAGACTTACAATGAGCAGTTCTTC.